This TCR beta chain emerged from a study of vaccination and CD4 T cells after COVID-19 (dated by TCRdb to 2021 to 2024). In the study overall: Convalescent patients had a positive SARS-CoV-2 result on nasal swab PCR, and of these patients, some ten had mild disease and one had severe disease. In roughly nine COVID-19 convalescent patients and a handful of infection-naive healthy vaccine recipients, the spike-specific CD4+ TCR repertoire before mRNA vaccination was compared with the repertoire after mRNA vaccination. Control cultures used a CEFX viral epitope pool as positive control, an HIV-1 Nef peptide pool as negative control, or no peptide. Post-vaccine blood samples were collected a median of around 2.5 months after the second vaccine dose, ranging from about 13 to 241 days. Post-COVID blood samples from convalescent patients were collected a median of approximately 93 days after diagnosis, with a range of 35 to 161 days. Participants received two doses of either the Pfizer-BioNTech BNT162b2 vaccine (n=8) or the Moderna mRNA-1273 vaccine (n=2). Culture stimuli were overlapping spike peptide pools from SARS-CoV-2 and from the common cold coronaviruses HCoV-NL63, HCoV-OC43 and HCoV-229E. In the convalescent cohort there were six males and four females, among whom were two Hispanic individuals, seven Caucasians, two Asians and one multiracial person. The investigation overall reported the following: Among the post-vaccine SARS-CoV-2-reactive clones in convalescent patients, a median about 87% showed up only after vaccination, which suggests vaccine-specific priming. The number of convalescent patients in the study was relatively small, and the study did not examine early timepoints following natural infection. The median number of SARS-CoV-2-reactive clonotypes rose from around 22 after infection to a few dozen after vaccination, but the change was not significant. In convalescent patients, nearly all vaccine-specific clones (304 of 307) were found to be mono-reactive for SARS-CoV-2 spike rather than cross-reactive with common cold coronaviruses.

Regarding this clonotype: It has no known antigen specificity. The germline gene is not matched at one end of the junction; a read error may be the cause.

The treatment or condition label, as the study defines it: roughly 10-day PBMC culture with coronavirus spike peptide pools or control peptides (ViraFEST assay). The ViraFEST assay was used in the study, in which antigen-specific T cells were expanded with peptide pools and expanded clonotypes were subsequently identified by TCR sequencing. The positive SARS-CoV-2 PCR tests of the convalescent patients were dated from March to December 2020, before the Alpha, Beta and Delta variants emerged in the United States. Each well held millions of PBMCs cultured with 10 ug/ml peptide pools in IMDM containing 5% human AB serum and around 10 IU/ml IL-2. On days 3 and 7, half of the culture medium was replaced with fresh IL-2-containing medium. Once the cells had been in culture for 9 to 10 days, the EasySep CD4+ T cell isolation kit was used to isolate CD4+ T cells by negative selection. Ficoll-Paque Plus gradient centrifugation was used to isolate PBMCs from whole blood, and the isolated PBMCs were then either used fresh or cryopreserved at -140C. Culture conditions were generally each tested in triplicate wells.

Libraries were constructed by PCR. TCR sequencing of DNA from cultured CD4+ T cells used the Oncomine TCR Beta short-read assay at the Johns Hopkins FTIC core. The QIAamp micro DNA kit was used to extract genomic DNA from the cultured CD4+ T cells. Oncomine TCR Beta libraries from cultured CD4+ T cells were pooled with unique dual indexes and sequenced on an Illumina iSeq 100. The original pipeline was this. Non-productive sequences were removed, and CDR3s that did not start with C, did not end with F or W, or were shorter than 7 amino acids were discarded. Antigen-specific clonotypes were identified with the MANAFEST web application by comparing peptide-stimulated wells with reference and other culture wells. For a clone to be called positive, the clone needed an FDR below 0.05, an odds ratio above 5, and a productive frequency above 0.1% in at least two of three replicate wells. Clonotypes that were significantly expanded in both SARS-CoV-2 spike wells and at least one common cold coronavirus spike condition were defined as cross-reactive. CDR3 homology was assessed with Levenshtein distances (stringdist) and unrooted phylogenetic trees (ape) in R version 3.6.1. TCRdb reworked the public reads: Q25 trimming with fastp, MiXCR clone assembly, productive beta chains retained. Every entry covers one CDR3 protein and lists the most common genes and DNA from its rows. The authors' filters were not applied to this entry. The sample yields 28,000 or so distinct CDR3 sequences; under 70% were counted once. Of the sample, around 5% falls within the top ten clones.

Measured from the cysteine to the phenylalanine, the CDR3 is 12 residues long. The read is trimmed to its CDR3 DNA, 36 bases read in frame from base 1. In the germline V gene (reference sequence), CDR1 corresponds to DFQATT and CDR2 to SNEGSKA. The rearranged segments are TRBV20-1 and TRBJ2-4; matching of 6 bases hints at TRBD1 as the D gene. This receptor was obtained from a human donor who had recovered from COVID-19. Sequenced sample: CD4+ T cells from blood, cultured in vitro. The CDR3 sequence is CSASRDIRGLGF. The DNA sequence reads TGCAGTGCTAGCAGGGACATCCGGGGCCTCGGCTTC.